This entry concerns a single TCR beta chain. Its specificity is not known. The data stem from a study of shared clonotypes between healthy human individuals. V was trimmed by 1 base and J by 5 bases, leaving 9 bases between them. The CDR3 is made up of 14 amino acids. Points from the study as a whole: Estimated clonotype richness was generally higher in naive than memory subsets.

Clones were sequenced by immunoSEQ multiplex PCR, and TCRdb holds only the in-frame ones, with some missing. The sample includes about 1.1 million clones, 70% to 80% seen only once; the top ten take more than 0.45%. The sequenced sample consisted of memory CD4+ T cells from PBMCs. Subset indicated: CD45RA-negative fraction. The chain employs TRBV23-1 and TRBJ2-1; a possible D gene is TRBD1 (5 bases). TRBV23-1 is identified as an open reading frame with a role that is uncertain. The receptor was isolated from a man younger than 35 in good health. Some clones in this sample may be carry-over from other donors' samples. The CDR3 protein is CASSQLGPDNEQFF. The DNA for the CDR3 is TGCGCCAGCAGTCAATTGGGGCCAGACAATGAGCAGTTCTTC.